The clone carrying this T cell receptor (beta chain) was seen ten or more times. What it recognizes is unknown. This entry belongs to a study of CD8 T cells in ankylosing spondylitis. Broader study findings: In reactive arthritis synovial fluid and blood, some motif variants had been reported before. Seemingly distinctive of ankylosing spondylitis blood was a TCR beta motif formed by eight highly homologous variants. Clones that were linked to disease were CD8+ and were relatively rare in peripheral blood.

TCRdb used MiXCR to reprocess the 5' RACE reads, holding one entry per CDR3 protein. The table lists roughly 180,000 distinct CDR3 sequences, around a tenth of them singletons. Trimming cost V 2 bases and J 6 bases; bases outside gene matches: 4. This CDR3 has 14 residues. Germline lookup yields CDR1 MNHEY and CDR2 SVGAGI. The V call is TRBV6-5, the J call TRBJ1-2; 9 bases are a match to TRBD1. The clonotype was recovered from a male donor with ankylosing spondylitis or in good health (not recorded which). The material sequenced was blood, either unsorted or a sorted T cell fraction (not recorded which). The CDR3 loop reads CASSYGTGSHGYTF. The CDR3 nucleotides read TGTGCCAGCAGTTACGGGACAGGGAGCCATGGCTACACCTTC.